This T cell receptor (beta chain) emerged from a study of cytomegalovirus exposure and HLA in healthy donors. Overall study: In a later analysis, it was reported that the roughly 130 validation repertoires had been produced on the same platform as the 666 repertoires belonging to the first cohort. Regarding the study as a whole: Researchers catalogued about 150 TCR beta chains as cytomegalovirus-associated. It was confirmed in vitro that three of the CMV-associated chains were specific for CMV antigens. According to a subsequent analysis, TCR clusters identified in the first cohort showed a tendency to co-occur across the 100 to 150 validation repertoires.

Note on this clone: What it recognizes is unknown.

Some clones are missing from TCRdb's copy, which holds only in-frame ones; the method was immunoSEQ multiplex PCR. The data hold about 64,000 clones, with 85% to 95% observed a single time. Per germline, CDR1 ENHRY and CDR2 SYGVKD. This CDR3 comprises 15 residues. V lost 8 bases and J lost 5; bases outside the gene matches: 9. V gene TRBV10-3 combines with J gene TRBJ2-1; 10 bases agree with TRBD2. Sequencing used PBMCs. The source is a woman younger than 35 in good health and CMV-seropositive. In DNA form, the CDR3 reads TGTGCCATCGCCCCTCCTAGCGGGAGCCACAATGAGCAGTTCTTC. It is translated as CAIAPPSGSHNEQFF.